This note documents a single TCR beta chain sequence. Its antigen is undetermined. Mismatch with germline at one junction end may stem from a read error. This entry comes from a study of cytomegalovirus exposure and HLA in healthy donors. About the study: Clustering assigned 81% of the approximately 400 genotyped donors to the Caucasian-associated ancestry cluster.

Primers included in the PCR were 60 Vbeta and 13 Jbeta primers. In the original workflow: A later analysis counted 65 million to 90 million unique TCR beta chains, around 10 million shared. Generated by immunoSEQ multiplex PCR, the TCRdb table keeps only in-frame clones and is missing some. The DNA was the basis for D and trimming; V, J and clone size are from that table. The sample yields 170,000 or so clones, roughly three quarters seen once. General study results and limits: A later analysis linked some 17,000 TCR beta sequences to HLA alleles at 0.05 false discovery rate.

The germline gives CDR1 SEHNR, CDR2 FQNEAQ (reference sequence). The CDR3 contains 14 residues. This TCR was recovered from a woman between 45 and 60 years old in good health and CMV-seropositive. The chain joins TRBV7-9 to TRBJ2-7; 9 positions agree with TRBD1. Sequenced: PBMCs. CDR3 in amino acids: CSSSDWDRDNEQYF. In DNA, the CDR3 is TGTTCCAGCAGCGACTGGGACAGGGACAACGAGCAGTACTTC. Supplemented by reference TRBV7-9 and TRBJ2-7, the full variable domain reads DTGVSQNPRHKITKRGQNVTFRCDPISEHNRLYWYRQTLGQGPEFLTYFQNEAQLEKSRLLSDRFSAERPKGSFSTLEIQRTEQGDSAMYLCSSSDWDRDNEQYFGPGTRLTVT.